Listed here are 27 T cell receptor beta chains from one sample, sequenced in a study of blood T cell repertoires in COVID-19. The method was immunoSEQ multiplex PCR; TCRdb's version includes in-frame clones alone and lacks a portion of them. The sample contains some 150,000 clones, approximately 83% of which appear only once. Source material: peripheral blood. Receptors originate from a woman aged 60 to 75 with COVID-19, enrolled during active disease.

The chain is built from TRBV20-1 and TRBJ2-3; perhaps TRBD1 as D (6 bases). V shed 5 bases and J shed 3 bases, with 6 bases lying between them. The CDR3 is 11 amino acids. CDR1 and CDR2 from the germline V gene are DFQATT and SNEGSKA (reference sequence). The CDR3, as DNA: TGCAGTGCTGGGACAACAGATACGCAGTATTTT. It specifies CSAGTTDTQYF.

This clone has only a few counts. The chain uses TRBV10-1 and TRBJ1-2, with a possible D match to TRBD1 (5 bases). CDR3 length: 13 amino acids. Germline V gives CDR1 WNHNN, CDR2 SYGVQD (reference sequence). The V end was cut by 0 bases, the J end by 5 bases, with 7 bases between. CDR3 protein: CASSESRGYGYTF. CDR3 DNA: TGCGCCAGCAGTGAGTCCCGGGGGTATGGCTACACCTTC.

The chain employs TRBV19 and TRBJ2-5, with D perhaps matching TRBD1 (7 bases). Trimming took off 0 bases at V and 1 base at J, with 15 bases between the two ends. The germline gives CDR1 LNHDA, CDR2 SQIVND (reference sequence). CDR3 length: 17 amino acids. Here the CDR3 DNA reads TGTGCCAGTAGTATAGATCGGGGGACAGTGTTCCAAGAGACCCAGTACTTC. This encodes CASSIDRGTVFQETQYF.

V usage is TRBV4-1 and J usage is TRBJ1-2; the D gene is possibly TRBD1 (5 bases). This CDR3 region has 13 residues. Germline lookup yields CDR1 MGHRA and CDR2 YSYEKL. With 4 bases removed from V and 6 bases from J, the gap between germline ends came to 12 bases. CDR3 in DNA: TGCGCCAGCAGCCCCCATGCAGGGAATGGCTACACCTTC. Translated: CASSPHAGNGYTF.

J is TRBJ2-7 and V is TRBV11-2; no reliable D call. The V and J ends lost 0 bases and 1 base respectively, with 10 bases between them. There are 15 residues in the CDR3. Germline assignment: CDR1 SGHAT and CDR2 FQNNGV. DNA for the CDR3: TGTGCCAGCAGCTTAGATCTCATAGAATCCTACGAGCAGTACTTC. Protein sequence: CASSLDLIESYEQYF. The full variable domain, with the rest looked up from reference TRBV11-2 and TRBJ2-7, is EAGVAQSPRYKIIEKRQSVAFWCNPISGHATLYWYQQILGQGPKLLIQFQNNGVVDDSQLPKDRFSAERLKGVDSTLKIQPAKLEDSAVYLCASSLDLIESYEQYFGPGTRLTVT.

This clone showed up just once. The rearrangement links TRBV2 to TRBJ2-7; 7 bases align to TRBD1. Germline V CDR1 and CDR2: SNHLY, FYNNEI. The CDR3 loop spans 14 amino acids. J gave up 6 bases and V 5 bases, and 10 bases lay outside the gene matches. The CDR3 coding sequence is TGTGCCAGCAGTACAGGGGTCCAGGGAGTCGAGCAGTACTTC. Its protein is CASSTGVQGVEQYF. Variable domain in full (rest from reference TRBV2 and TRBJ2-7): EPEVTQTPSHQVTQMGQEVILRCVPISNHLYFYWYRQILGQKVEFLVSFYNNEISEKSEIFDDQFSVERPDGSNFTLKIRSTKLEDSAMYFCASSTGVQGVEQYFGPGTRLTVT.

The chain joins TRBV18 to TRBJ2-2; possibly TRBD1 for D (5 bases). The CDR3 spans 14 residues. Germline CDR1 KGHSH, CDR2 LQKENI. Deletions cut 3 bases from V and 6 bases from J, with 11 bases between. Written as DNA, the CDR3 is TGTGCCAGCTCACCCCCGACAGACGCCGGGGAGCTGTTTTTT. It yields the protein CASSPPTDAGELFF.

A few counts support this clone. CDR3 protein: CASSVGTSANTGELFF. CDR3 bases: TGCGCCAGCAGCGTCGGGACTAGCGCGAACACCGGGGAGCTGTTTTTT. The chain recombines TRBV5-1 with TRBJ2-2; 10 bases map to TRBD2. The V gene end was trimmed by 4 bases and the J gene end by 0 bases; junction bases not matched to a gene: 3. This CDR3 has 16 residues. Germline V CDR1 and CDR2: SGHRS, YFSETQ.

The gene calls are TRBV4-1 and TRBJ2-1; 11 bases agree with TRBD2. The CDR3 has 15 amino acids. The V segment lost 2 bases and the J segment 7 bases; nucleotides outside the gene matches: 4. CDR1 is MGHRA, CDR2 YSYEKL, per germline. CDR3 sequence: CASSQTSGGGNEQFF. The CDR3 DNA sequence: TGCGCCAGCAGCCAAACTAGCGGGGGTGGTAATGAGCAGTTCTTC.

The chain joins TRBV2 to TRBJ1-5, with D possibly being TRBD1 (6 bases). V dropped 6 bases and J dropped 7 bases, with 13 bases sitting between them. The germline CDR1 and CDR2 sequences are SNHLY and FYNNEI. The CDR3 contains 13 residues. CDR3 sequence: CASSSAGDQPQHF. CDR3 in DNA: TGTGCCAGCAGCTCGGCAGGGGACCAGCCCCAGCATTTT. Full variable domain (outside the CDR3, taken from reference TRBV2 and TRBJ1-5): EPEVTQTPSHQVTQMGQEVILRCVPISNHLYFYWYRQILGQKVEFLVSFYNNEISEKSEIFDDQFSVERPDGSNFTLKIRSTKLEDSAMYFCASSSAGDQPQHFGDGTRLSIL.

This clone showed up just a few times. V and J are TRBV6-1 and TRBJ1-4; unclear D gene. V shed 1 base and J shed 5 bases, with 14 bases lying between them. Per germline, CDR1 MNHNS and CDR2 SASEGT. CDR3 size: 16 residues. The CDR3 nucleotides are TGTGCCAGCAGTGAAGTGGCCGGAACAGACAATGAAAAACTGTTTTTT. Translated, it gives CASSEVAGTDNEKLFF.

V and J are TRBV27 and TRBJ2-3; the D gene is possibly TRBD1 (5 bases). V gave up 0 bases and J gave up 0 bases, with 10 bases separating them. CDR1 is MNHEY and CDR2 is SMNVEV in the germline V gene (reference sequence). The length of the CDR3 is 16 residues. The CDR3 DNA reads TGTGCCAGCAGTTTATCCGGACATATTAGCACAGATACGCAGTATTTT. This sequence encodes CASSLSGHISTDTQYF.

This chain connects TRBV6-1 to TRBJ1-6; no reliable D call. Germline CDR1 is MNHNS and CDR2 is SASEGT. The CDR3 has 16 residues. V dropped 2 bases and J dropped 5 bases, with 13 bases sitting between them. The CDR3 region has the DNA TGTGCCAGCAGTGAAACAATCTGGACTGATAATTCACCCCTCCACTTT. Its translation is CASSETIWTDNSPLHF.

A remark on this clone: Other DNA sequences within the sample encode an identical CDR3. The V and J genes are TRBV2 and TRBJ1-5; unclear D gene. Germline values: CDR1 SNHLY, CDR2 FYNNEI. The V end was cut by 6 bases, the J end by 4 bases, with 4 bases between. This CDR3 is 11 amino acids long. The chain's CDR3 is CASSLNQPQHF. CDR3 nucleotides: TGTGCCAGCAGCTTGAATCAGCCCCAGCATTTT.

The genes are TRBV19 and TRBJ2-1; D is possibly TRBD1 (5 bases). The V and J ends lost 3 bases and 0 bases respectively, with 9 bases between them. The CDR3 runs 15 residues. The germline V gene encodes CDR1 LNHDA and CDR2 SQIVND (reference sequence). CDR3 in DNA: TGTGCCAGTAGTATTCAGGGTGGCTCCTACAATGAGCAGTTCTTC. Translation gives CASSIQGGSYNEQFF.

This chain links TRBV12-3 or TRBV12-4 with TRBJ1-2; no definite D call. The CDR3 totals 13 residues. Trimming shortened V by 6 bases and J by 4 bases, and 12 bases separated the two germline ends. CDR3 nucleotide sequence: TGTGCCAGCAGACTCGGCAGGTTCTATGGCTACACCTTC. This sequence encodes CASRLGRFYGYTF.

The chain combines TRBV2 with TRBJ1-5; 8 nucleotides match TRBD1. The CDR3 covers 16 residues. CDR1 is SNHLY, CDR2 FYNNEI, per germline. V shed 2 bases, J shed 1 base, and the junction held 4 bases outside the gene matches. CDR3 in amino acids: CASSEQGQVSNQPQHF. The CDR3 DNA reads TGTGCCAGCAGTGAACAGGGACAGGTCAGCAATCAGCCCCAGCATTTT.

This chain uses TRBV2 with TRBJ2-2, with D maybe TRBD1 (5 bases). Trimming removed 4 bases at V and 0 bases at J, with 12 bases between. CDR1 and CDR2 (germline): SNHLY, FYNNEI. CDR3 length: 16 amino acids. The CDR3 here is CASSAQGAPNTGELFF. CDR3 nucleotides: TGTGCCAGCAGTGCGCAAGGGGCCCCGAACACCGGGGAGCTGTTTTTT.

The chain links TRBV29-1 to TRBJ1-2; no reliable D call. This CDR3 contains 15 residues. V was shortened by 3 bases and J by 0 bases, with 14 bases between the two germline ends. Per germline, CDR1 SQVTM and CDR2 ANQGSEA. The CDR3 DNA reads as TGCAGCGTTGATGTCCAGACAATCCCTAACTATGGCTACACCTTC. Amino acid sequence: CSVDVQTIPNYGYTF.

This chain uses TRBV4-1 with TRBJ2-3; 14 bases align to TRBD2. Germline CDR1 and CDR2: MGHRA and YSYEKL. This CDR3 is built from 19 residues. The V gene end was trimmed by 2 bases and the J gene end by 5 bases; junction bases not matched to a gene: 12. The CDR3 DNA reads as TGCGCCAGCAGCCAACCCCCGGGACTAGCGGGGGTCCACGGAGATACGCAGTATTTT. Amino acids: CASSQPPGLAGVHGDTQYF.

This chain links TRBV18 with TRBJ1-1; 11 bases align to TRBD1. Germline V gene data show CDR1 as KGHSH and CDR2 as LQKENI. J gave up 9 bases and V 3 bases, and 6 bases lay outside the gene matches. The CDR3 sequence is 14 residues long. The CDR3: CASSPPGQGEKAFF. The CDR3 coding sequence is TGTGCCAGCTCACCCCCGGGACAGGGGGAGAAAGCTTTCTTT.

This clone has only a few counts. The genes are TRBV7-9 and TRBJ1-2, with a possible D match to TRBD1 (5 bases). The CDR3 is made up of 11 amino acids. CDR1 is SEHNR, CDR2 FQNEAQ, per germline (reference sequence). V dropped 11 bases and J dropped 5 bases, with 12 bases sitting between them. CDR3 in amino acids: CASVGGYGYTF. The CDR3 DNA sequence: TGTGCCTCGGTGGGGGGATATGGCTACACCTTC.

The chain combines TRBV9 with TRBJ2-1; possible D gene TRBD2, 6 bases. V gave up 3 bases and J gave up 6 bases, with 10 bases separating them. The germline V gene has CDR1 SGDLS and CDR2 YYNGEE. CDR3 length equals 13 residues. The CDR3 sequence is CASSGGTFNEQFF. The CDR3 nucleotides read TGTGCCAGCAGCGGCGGGACTTTCAATGAGCAGTTCTTC.

The V and J genes are TRBV7-9 and TRBJ1-1; 7 nucleotides agree with TRBD1. With V trimmed by 4 bases and J by 4 bases, 21 bases remained unmatched. The germline CDR1 and CDR2 sequences are SEHNR and FQNEAQ (reference sequence). The CDR3 sequence is 19 residues long. The CDR3 DNA reads TGTGCCAGCAGCTCACCAAGGACAGGACGAGGTCTCGGTAGCACTGAAGCTTTCTTT. Encoded protein: CASSSPRTGRGLGSTEAFF. The variable domain in full, with the rest retrieved from reference TRBV7-9 and TRBJ1-1, is DTGVSQNPRHKITKRGQNVTFRCDPISEHNRLYWYRQTLGQGPEFLTYFQNEAQLEKSRLLSDRFSAERPKGSFSTLEIQRTEQGDSAMYLCASSSPRTGRGLGSTEAFFGQGTRLTVV.

The genes are TRBV5-4 and TRBJ2-7, with D possibly TRBD2 on 6 matching bases. The CDR3 consists of 13 residues. Looked up from germline, CDR1 is SGHNT and CDR2 is YYREEE (reference sequence). The V and J ends lost 3 bases and 3 bases respectively, with 10 bases between them. The CDR3 spells CASSSSTSYEQYF. The CDR3 bases are TGTGCCAGCAGCTCATCGACTAGCTACGAGCAGTACTTC.

The chain uses TRBV5-8 and TRBJ1-4, with TRBD1 as a possible D gene (6 bases). In germline, CDR1 is SGHTS, CDR2 YDEGEE. V gave up 5 bases and J gave up 7 bases, with 12 bases separating them. There are 13 residues in the CDR3. CDR3 in DNA: TGTGCCAGCAGGGGGGCAGGGCGTGAAAAACTGTTTTTT. This encodes CASRGAGREKLFF.

The rearrangement joins TRBV2 to TRBJ2-3, with D unclear. Germline V lookup: CDR1 SNHLY, CDR2 FYNNEI. V lost 11 bases and J lost 6, with 12 bases in between. CDR3 size: 11 residues. CDR3 protein: CAASMADTQYF. Written as DNA, the CDR3 is TGTGCCGCCTCGATGGCCGATACGCAGTATTTT.